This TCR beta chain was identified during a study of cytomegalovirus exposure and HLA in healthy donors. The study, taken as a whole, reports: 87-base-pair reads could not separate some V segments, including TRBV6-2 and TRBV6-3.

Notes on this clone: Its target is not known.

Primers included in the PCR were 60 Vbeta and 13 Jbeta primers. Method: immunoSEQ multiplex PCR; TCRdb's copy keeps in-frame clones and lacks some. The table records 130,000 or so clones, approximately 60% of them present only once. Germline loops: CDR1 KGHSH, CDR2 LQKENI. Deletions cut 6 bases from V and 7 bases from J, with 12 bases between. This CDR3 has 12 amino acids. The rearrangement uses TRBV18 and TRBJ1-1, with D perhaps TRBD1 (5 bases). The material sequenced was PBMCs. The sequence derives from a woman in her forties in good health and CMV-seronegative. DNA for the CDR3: TGTGCCAGCTCCTCCACAGGCTTTGAAGCTTTCTTT. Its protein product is CASSSTGFEAFF.